These 27 T cell receptor beta chains originate from one sample sequenced in a study of shared clonotypes between healthy human individuals. The protocol was immunoSEQ multiplex PCR, while the TCRdb copy is restricted to in-frame clones and leaves out a portion. This sample has more than 2,000,000 clones, with over 85% found just once. Sequencing was performed on naive CD4+ T cells sorted from blood. Subset indicated: CD45RA+ positively selected. These receptors came from a man between 18 and 35 years old in good health.

The chain couples TRBV29-1 to TRBJ2-1; the match to TRBD1 covers 8 bases. Germline CDR1 and CDR2: SQVTM and ANQGSEA. The CDR3 is 13 amino acids. V lost 4 bases and J lost 10; bases outside the gene matches: 9. DNA of the CDR3: TGCAGCGTTGCTTTAGACAGGGGACGGGAGCAGTTCTTC. It yields the protein CSVALDRGREQFF.

The rearrangement uses TRBV6-1 and TRBJ1-2, with a weak D call TRBD1 (6 bases). The CDR3 totals 14 residues. Per the germline V gene, CDR1 is MNHNS and CDR2 is SASEGT. V was cut by 6 bases and J by 5 bases, with 16 bases left in between. CDR3 residues: CASREAGAGYGYTF. Written as DNA, the CDR3 is TGTGCCAGCAGAGAGGCAGGGGCTGGTTATGGCTACACCTTC.

The chain recombines TRBV6-1 with TRBJ2-7, with TRBD1 identical over 7 bases. Germline lookup yields CDR1 MNHNS and CDR2 SASEGT. The CDR3 length is 13 residues. J lost 9 bases, V lost 8 bases, and 13 bases had no gene match. This CDR3 reads CASQERGQSGQYF. The CDR3 bases are TGTGCCAGCCAAGAAAGGGGACAGTCCGGGCAGTACTTC.

The gene calls are TRBV28 and TRBJ1-2, with a possible D match to TRBD1 (5 bases). This CDR3 contains 14 residues. Per the germline V gene, CDR1 is MDHEN and CDR2 is SYDVKM. The V gene lost 7 bases and the J gene lost 7 bases, with 19 bases spanning the gap. The CDR3 protein is CASKEDTKRSGYTF. In DNA form, the CDR3 reads TGTGCCAGCAAGGAGGACACTAAAAGGTCTGGCTACACCTTC.

The gene calls are TRBV5-4 and TRBJ2-5; 11 bases match TRBD2. This CDR3 has 16 residues. After removal of 5 bases from V and 5 bases from J, the junction contained 11 bases not matched to a gene. Germline V gives CDR1 SGHNT, CDR2 YYREEE (reference sequence). This CDR3 reads CASSGLAGGPKETQYF. In nucleotides, the CDR3 is TGTGCCAGCAGTGGTTTAGCGGGAGGGCCGAAGGAGACCCAGTACTTC.

The rearrangement links TRBV29-1 to TRBJ2-3; 7 bases are a match to TRBD1. This CDR3 is built from 13 residues. Trimming removed 2 bases from V and 3 bases from J; junction bases left unmatched: 2. CDR1 is SQVTM and CDR2 is ANQGSEA in the germline V gene. For the CDR3, the DNA is TGCAGCGTTGAAAGACAGGGAACAGATACGCAGTATTTT. Translation gives CSVERQGTDTQYF.

V is TRBV6-5 and J is TRBJ1-2; no clear D gene. Germline CDR1 is MNHEY and CDR2 is SVGAGI. V was trimmed by 6 bases and J by 8 bases, leaving 16 bases between them. The CDR3 loop spans 13 amino acids. In DNA form, the CDR3 reads TGTGCCAGCAGCCCCAGTGCCGGGCGCGGCTACACCTTC. Protein: CASSPSAGRGYTF.

The rearrangement links TRBV30 to TRBJ1-6, with D possibly TRBD1 on 5 matching bases. This CDR3 is built from 16 residues. Trimming left V 1 base short and J 0 bases short, with 10 bases between. The germline gives CDR1 GTSNPN, CDR2 SVGIG (reference sequence). The CDR3 reads CAWSGQKSSYNSPLHF. In nucleotides, the CDR3 is TGTGCCTGGAGTGGACAGAAGAGCTCCTATAATTCACCCCTCCACTTT.

This rearrangement joins TRBV28 to TRBJ2-5; perhaps TRBD2 as D (7 bases). V lost 7 bases, J lost 3 bases, and 12 bases lay in between. Per germline, CDR1 MDHEN and CDR2 SYDVKM. This CDR3 contains 13 residues. CDR3 bases: TGTGCCAGCAAGGGGGGGGCCGAAGAGACCCAGTACTTC. This codes for CASKGGAEETQYF. Looking up the rest from reference TRBV28 and TRBJ2-5 gives the full variable domain: DVKVTQSSRYLVKRTGEKVFLECVQDMDHENMFWYRQDPGLGLRLIYFSYDVKMKEKGDIPEGYSVSREKKERFSLILESASTNQTSMYLCASKGGAEETQYFGPGTRLLVL.

This chain joins TRBV7-9 and TRBJ1-6; D gene ambiguous. V was trimmed by 2 bases and J by 9 bases, leaving 11 bases between them. CDR3 size: 14 residues. Germline loops: CDR1 SEHNR, CDR2 FQNEAQ (reference sequence). The CDR3 sequence is CASSLTGVTSPLHF. The CDR3 DNA is TGTGCCAGCAGCTTAACTGGGGTTACTTCACCCCTCCACTTT.

In nucleotides, the CDR3 is TGTGCCAGCAGCTTAGGCCCAACAGGGCTCGGAAACACCATATATTTT. As protein: CASSLGPTGLGNTIYF. The rearrangement joins TRBV7-8 to TRBJ1-3; a weak D match, TRBD1 (6 bases). Between the trimmed V and J ends, which lost 1 base and 4 bases, there was a span of 14 bases. CDR3 length equals 16 residues. CDR1 is SGHVS and CDR2 is FQNEAQ in the germline V gene.

The gene calls are TRBV7-9 and TRBJ1-6; D uncertain. Trimming stripped 2 bases from V and 12 bases from J, with 17 bases between. The CDR3 is 15 residues long. CDR1 and CDR2 from the germline V gene are SEHNR and FQNEAQ (reference sequence). The CDR3 DNA reads as TGTGCCAGCAGCTTAAGGACGGTGCGGGAGGTACCCCTCCACTTT. This translates into CASSLRTVREVPLHF.

The V call is TRBV18, the J call TRBJ2-7; 10 positions agree with TRBD2. This CDR3 spans 21 amino acids. Germline V gene sequence: CDR1 KGHSH, CDR2 LQKENI. V dropped 2 bases and J dropped 0; count of bases not matched to a gene: 19. CDR3: CASSPDPSAGLATLSSYEQYF. CDR3 bases: TGTGCCAGCTCACCAGACCCCTCCGCGGGACTAGCGACTCTTAGCTCCTACGAGCAGTACTTC.

The chain employs TRBV6-6 and TRBJ2-1; the match to TRBD1 covers 7 bases. The trim removed 5 bases at V and 6 bases at J, leaving 7 bases unmatched. The CDR3 contains 14 residues. Germline values: CDR1 MNHNY, CDR2 SVGAGI (reference sequence). CDR3 coding DNA: TGTGCCAGCAGTAAGACAGGGACCCCCAATGAGCAGTTCTTC. This gives the protein CASSKTGTPNEQFF.

The CDR3 region has the DNA TGCGCCAGCAGCCGGCAGGGGCCTAACACCGGGGAGCTGTTTTTT. It yields the protein CASSRQGPNTGELFF. The gene calls are TRBV4-1 and TRBJ2-2, with D possibly being TRBD1 (6 bases). CDR1 and CDR2 (germline): MGHRA, YSYEKL. V was clipped by 4 bases and J by 2 bases, with 11 bases between them. The CDR3 sequence is 15 residues long.

CDR3 sequence: CASRTDTGELFF. As DNA, the CDR3 is TGTGCCAGCAGAACGGACACCGGGGAGCTGTTTTTT. This sequence joins TRBV7-9 and TRBJ2-2; D unresolved. The CDR3 is made up of 12 amino acids. Germline V gene data show CDR1 as SEHNR and CDR2 as FQNEAQ (reference sequence). Trimming cost V 6 bases and J 3 bases, with 5 bases left between them.

This clone was found once. J is TRBJ1-1 and V is TRBV4-3; the match to TRBD1 covers 8 bases. This CDR3 is 16 amino acids long. Germline CDR1 reads LGHNA; CDR2 reads YSLEER. After removal of 5 bases from V and 1 base from J, the junction contained 9 bases not matched to a gene. CDR3 DNA: TGCGCCAGCAGCTACAGCACCGGGACAGGGAACACTGAAGCTTTCTTT. Amino acids: CASSYSTGTGNTEAFF.

This rearrangement joins TRBV11-2 to TRBJ1-5; D not resolved. The CDR3 contains 13 residues. Trimming removed 0 bases at V and 7 bases at J, with 7 bases between. Germline V gene data show CDR1 as SGHAT and CDR2 as FQNNGV. The CDR3 loop reads CASSLEPAQPQHF. DNA for the CDR3: TGTGCCAGCAGCTTAGAACCAGCCCAGCCCCAGCATTTT.

This clone has just a few counts. The chain couples TRBV28 to TRBJ1-6; D not resolved. The germline gives CDR1 MDHEN, CDR2 SYDVKM. V was cut by 8 bases and J by 13 bases, with 15 bases left in between. This CDR3 is 12 amino acids long. In DNA, the CDR3 is TGTGCCAGCCGCGCAGTTAATTTGCCCCTCCACTTT. Residues: CASRAVNLPLHF.

The CDR3: CASTRLLSQGVTGELFF. CDR3 DNA: TGTGCCAGCACCCGGCTTTTATCGCAGGGGGTAACCGGGGAGCTGTTTTTT. The chain recombines TRBV2 with TRBJ2-2, with 7 nucleotides matching TRBD1. Germline V CDR1 and CDR2: SNHLY, FYNNEI. The CDR3 has 17 residues. The V segment lost 7 bases and the J segment 5 bases; nucleotides outside the gene matches: 16.

The chain has TRBV28 and TRBJ1-2; D unclear. The V end was cut by 6 bases, the J end by 1 base, with 15 bases between. Germline CDR1 is MDHEN and CDR2 is SYDVKM. The CDR3 spans 15 residues. The CDR3 reads CASRTRTGDNYGYTF. As DNA, the CDR3 is TGTGCCAGCAGGACCCGGACGGGAGATAACTATGGCTACACCTTC.

J is TRBJ2-7 and V is TRBV2, with D perhaps TRBD2 (5 bases). CDR1 is SNHLY and CDR2 is FYNNEI in the germline V gene. V gave up 4 bases and J gave up 2 bases, with 21 bases separating them. This CDR3 is built from 17 residues. The CDR3 spells CASSVFIFRDTAYEQYF. The CDR3 nucleotides read TGTGCCAGCAGTGTTTTTATATTCCGGGATACCGCCTACGAGCAGTACTTC.

The gene calls are TRBV18 and TRBJ2-5; 12 positions agree with TRBD1. Germline assignment: CDR1 KGHSH and CDR2 LQKENI. The CDR3 has 15 residues. J lost 5 bases, V lost 4 bases, and 5 bases had no gene match. CDR3 DNA sequence: TGTGCCAGCTCACTCCCGGGACAGGGGGCGGAGACCCAGTACTTC. Protein sequence: CASSLPGQGAETQYF.

The V gene is TRBV5-5, the J gene TRBJ2-7, with TRBD1 matching 8 bases. Germline trimming cut 5 bases from V and 6 bases from J; bases unmatched to any gene: 4. CDR1 and CDR2 (germline): SGHKS, YYEKEE (reference sequence). The length of the CDR3 is 12 residues. In DNA form, the CDR3 reads TGTGCCAGCAGTTCCAGGGGGCTCGAGCAGTACTTC. The encoded protein is CASSSRGLEQYF.

The genes are TRBV6-6 and TRBJ2-1; 7 positions match TRBD2. V lost 5 bases, J lost 1 base, and 5 bases stayed unmatched. Germline assignment: CDR1 MNHNY and CDR2 SVGAGI (reference sequence). This CDR3 is built from 15 residues. DNA of the CDR3: TGTGCCAGCAGTAGCCAGCGGGATTCCTACAATGAGCAGTTCTTC. This translates into CASSSQRDSYNEQFF.

A note on this clone: This specimen includes other DNA sequences encoding the same CDR3. J is TRBJ1-1 and V is TRBV15; D not certain. V shed 0 bases and J shed 2 bases, with 7 bases lying between them. The CDR3 length is 14 residues. In germline, CDR1 is LNHNV, CDR2 YYDKDF (reference sequence). CDR3 sequence reads: CATSRDLVNTEAFF. The CDR3 DNA reads as TGTGCCACCAGCAGAGATTTGGTTAACACTGAAGCTTTCTTT.

V gene TRBV11-1 combines with J gene TRBJ2-1; TRBD1 is a possible D gene (5 bases). Germline V gene data show CDR1 as SGHAT and CDR2 as FQDESV (reference sequence). Trimming left V 1 base short and J 1 base short, with 17 bases between. The CDR3 is made up of 18 amino acids. CDR3: CASSLEAWTQLSYNEQFF. The CDR3 DNA is TGTGCCAGCAGCTTAGAGGCTTGGACACAATTATCCTACAATGAGCAGTTCTTC.